Only a few counts were recorded for the clone carrying this T cell receptor beta chain. This sample is drawn from a study of blood T cell repertoires in COVID-19. Sequenced by immunoSEQ multiplex PCR; TCRdb stores in-frame clones only, minus some. The sample yields 52,000 or so clones, 65% to 90% seen once. Input material: peripheral blood. The TCR comes from a human donor in a cohort sampled during active COVID-19.

The CDR3: CASSPDLGRTDTQYF. CDR3 bases: TGCGCCAGCAGCCCCGACCTGGGCCGAACAGATACGCAGTATTTT. This chain uses TRBV5-1 with TRBJ2-3; D not resolved. The CDR3 extends over 15 amino acids. CDR1 is SGHRS, CDR2 YFSETQ, per germline. V was clipped by 4 bases and J by 3 bases, with 15 bases between them.